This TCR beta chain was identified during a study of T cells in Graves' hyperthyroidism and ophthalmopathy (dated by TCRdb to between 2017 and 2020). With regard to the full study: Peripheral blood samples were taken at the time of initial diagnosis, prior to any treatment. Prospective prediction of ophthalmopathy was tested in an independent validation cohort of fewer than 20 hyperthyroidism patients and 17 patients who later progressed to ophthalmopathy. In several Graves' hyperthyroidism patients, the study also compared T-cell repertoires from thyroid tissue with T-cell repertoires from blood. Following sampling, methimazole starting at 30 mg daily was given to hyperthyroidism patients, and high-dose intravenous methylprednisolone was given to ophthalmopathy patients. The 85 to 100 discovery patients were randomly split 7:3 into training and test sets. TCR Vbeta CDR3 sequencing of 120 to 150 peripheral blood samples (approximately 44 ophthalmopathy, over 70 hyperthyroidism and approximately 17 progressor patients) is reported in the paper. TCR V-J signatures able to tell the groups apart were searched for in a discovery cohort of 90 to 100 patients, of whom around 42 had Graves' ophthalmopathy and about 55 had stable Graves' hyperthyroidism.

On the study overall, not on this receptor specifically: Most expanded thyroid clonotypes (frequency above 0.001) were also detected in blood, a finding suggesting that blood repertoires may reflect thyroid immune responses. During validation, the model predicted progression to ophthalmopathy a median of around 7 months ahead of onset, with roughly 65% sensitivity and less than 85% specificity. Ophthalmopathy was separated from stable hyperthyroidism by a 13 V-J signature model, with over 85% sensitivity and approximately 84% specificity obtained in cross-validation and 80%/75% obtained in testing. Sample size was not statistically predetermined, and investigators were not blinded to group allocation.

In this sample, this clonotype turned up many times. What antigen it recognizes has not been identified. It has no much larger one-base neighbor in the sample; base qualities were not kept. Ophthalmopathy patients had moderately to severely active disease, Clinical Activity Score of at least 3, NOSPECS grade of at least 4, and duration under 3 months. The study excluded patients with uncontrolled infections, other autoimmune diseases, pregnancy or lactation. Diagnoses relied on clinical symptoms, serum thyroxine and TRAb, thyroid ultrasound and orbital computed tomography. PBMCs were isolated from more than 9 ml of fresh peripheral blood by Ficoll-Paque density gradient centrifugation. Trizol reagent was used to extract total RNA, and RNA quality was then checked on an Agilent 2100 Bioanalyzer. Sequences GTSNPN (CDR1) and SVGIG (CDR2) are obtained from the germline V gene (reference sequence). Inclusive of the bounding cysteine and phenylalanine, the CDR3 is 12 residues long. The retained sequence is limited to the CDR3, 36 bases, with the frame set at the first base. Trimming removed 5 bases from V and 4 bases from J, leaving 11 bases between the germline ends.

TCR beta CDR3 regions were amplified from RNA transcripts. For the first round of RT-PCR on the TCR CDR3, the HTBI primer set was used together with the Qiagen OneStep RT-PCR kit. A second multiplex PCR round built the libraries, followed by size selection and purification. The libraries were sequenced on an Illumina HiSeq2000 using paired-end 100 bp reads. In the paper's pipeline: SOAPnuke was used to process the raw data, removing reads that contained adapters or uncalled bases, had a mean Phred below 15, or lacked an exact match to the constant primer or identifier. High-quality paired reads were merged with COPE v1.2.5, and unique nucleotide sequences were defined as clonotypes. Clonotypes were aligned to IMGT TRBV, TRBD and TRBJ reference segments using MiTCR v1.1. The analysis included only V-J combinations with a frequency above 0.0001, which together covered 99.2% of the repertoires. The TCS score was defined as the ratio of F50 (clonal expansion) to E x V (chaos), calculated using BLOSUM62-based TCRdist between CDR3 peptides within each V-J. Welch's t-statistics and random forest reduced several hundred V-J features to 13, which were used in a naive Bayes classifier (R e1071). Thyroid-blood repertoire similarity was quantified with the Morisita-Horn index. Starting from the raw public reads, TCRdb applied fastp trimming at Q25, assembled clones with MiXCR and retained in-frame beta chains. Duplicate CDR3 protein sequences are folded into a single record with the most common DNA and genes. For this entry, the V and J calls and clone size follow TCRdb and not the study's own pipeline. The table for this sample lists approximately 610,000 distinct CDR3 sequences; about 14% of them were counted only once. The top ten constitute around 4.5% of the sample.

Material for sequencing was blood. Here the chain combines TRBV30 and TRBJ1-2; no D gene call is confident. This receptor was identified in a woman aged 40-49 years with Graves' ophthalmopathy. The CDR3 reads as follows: CAWWWESYGYTF. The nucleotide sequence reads TGTGCCTGGTGGTGGGAATCCTATGGCTACACCTTC. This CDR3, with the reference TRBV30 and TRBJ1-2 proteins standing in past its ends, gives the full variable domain SQTIHQWPATLVQPVGSPLSLECTVEGTSNPNLYWYRQAAGRGLQLLFYSVGIGQISSEVPQNLSASRPQDRQFILSSKKLLLSDSGFYLCAWWWESYGYTFGSGTRLTVV.